Listed here are 14 T cell receptor beta chains from one sample, sequenced in a study of T-cell reconstitution after alpha-beta-depleted transplantation in children. As it was prepared, the TCRbeta library received unique molecular identifiers. One entry per CDR3 protein, called by TCRdb with MiXCR from the PCR reads. Of about 600,000 distinct CDR3 sequences in the sample, over 10% were seen once. Sequenced material: PBMCs, mostly from graft donor cells, taken 360 days after TCRalphabeta/CD19-depleted stem cell transplant. The receptor source for this set is a male patient younger than 18 who had a stem cell transplant for acute myeloid leukemia, so the T cells may come from the graft donor.

This clonotype was detected ten times or more. This chain connects TRBV12-3 or TRBV12-4 to TRBJ1-5; TRBD1 might be the D (6 bases). V was trimmed by 0 bases and J by 6 bases, leaving 9 bases between them. This CDR3 spans 14 amino acids. CDR3 residues: CASSLARGVQPQHF. As DNA, the CDR3 is TGTGCCAGCAGTTTAGCGAGGGGGGTTCAGCCCCAGCATTTT.

This chain's CDR3 is CASSQDREGGEQYF. CDR3 in DNA: TGTGCCAGCAGCCAAGATCGTGAAGGGGGCGAGCAGTACTTC. The rearrangement joins TRBV3-1 to TRBJ2-7, with a weak D call TRBD1 (6 bases). The CDR3 sequence is 14 residues long. The V end lost 0 bases, the J end lost 6 bases, and 12 bases lay between the germline ends. CDR1 and CDR2 from the germline V gene are LGHDT and YNNKEL (reference sequence).

This clonotype has at least ten counts. The rearrangement joins TRBV5-1 to TRBJ2-7, with D perhaps given as TRBD1 or TRBD2 (5 bases each). The CDR3 totals 11 residues. V dropped 4 bases and J dropped 12 bases, with 14 bases sitting between them. CDR1 is SGHRS and CDR2 is YFSETQ in the germline V gene. This CDR3 reads CASSEGPRRYF. The CDR3 nucleotides are TGCGCCAGCAGCGAGGGACCGAGGAGGTACTTC.

The table lists this clonotype with a few counts. The chain recombines TRBV24-1 with TRBJ2-1, with 14 bases that match TRBD2. CDR3 length: 18 residues. Germline V lookup: CDR1 KGHDR, CDR2 SFDVKD. Trimming removed 2 bases from V and 5 bases from J; junction bases left unmatched: 7. The CDR3 reads CATSDSTSGRARNNEQFF. The CDR3 DNA sequence: TGTGCCACCAGTGATTCGACTAGCGGGAGGGCCAGGAACAATGAGCAGTTCTTC.

V is TRBV7-3 and J is TRBJ2-1, with TRBD2 as a possible D gene (6 bases). Per germline, CDR1 SGHTA and CDR2 FQGTGA. V lost 5 bases to trimming and J lost 9 bases, with 20 bases between them. The CDR3 has 15 amino acids. For the CDR3, the DNA is TGTGCCAGCAGCCCTCTAGGGCTAGCGTTGAGTGAGCAGTTCTTC. Translated, it gives CASSPLGLALSEQFF.

This chain joins TRBV7-8 and TRBJ2-1; a possible D gene is TRBD1 (5 bases). V was trimmed by 3 bases and J by 4 bases, leaving 16 bases between them. Germline lookup yields CDR1 SGHVS and CDR2 FQNEAQ. This CDR3 comprises 16 residues. Here the CDR3 DNA reads TGTGCCAGCAGCTTCCTACGGACAAACATATACAATGAGCAGTTCTTC. Its protein is CASSFLRTNIYNEQFF. Supplemented by reference TRBV7-8 and TRBJ2-1, the full variable domain reads GAGVSQSPRYKVAKRGQDVALRCDPISGHVSLFWYQQALGQGPEFLTYFQNEAQLDKSGLPSDRFFAERPEGSVSTLKIQRTQQEDSAVYLCASSFLRTNIYNEQFFGPGTRLTVL.

This chain uses TRBV7-2 with TRBJ2-3; D is possibly TRBD2 (5 bases). The CDR3 extends over 16 amino acids. The V end was cut by 2 bases, the J end by 1 base, with 13 bases between. Germline loops: CDR1 SGHTA, CDR2 FQGNSA. DNA for the CDR3: TGTGCCAGCAGCTTATACGGGGTGGTGGGCACAGATACGCAGTATTTT. Its translation: CASSLYGVVGTDTQYF.

This clonotype occurred a few times. V gene TRBV6-5 combines with J gene TRBJ2-3; no definite D call. Per germline, CDR1 MNHEY and CDR2 SVGAGI. CDR3 length: 15 residues. The V gene lost 2 bases and the J gene lost 1 base, with 10 bases spanning the gap. CDR3 residues: CASSYGGRRTDTQYF. The CDR3 nucleotides read TGTGCCAGCAGTTACGGCGGCCGACGCACAGATACGCAGTATTTT.

This clonotype was counted many times. The chain links TRBV5-1 to TRBJ2-7; 12 positions agree with TRBD2. The ends lost 3 bases at V and 5 bases at J; junction bases unmatched: 9. Germline assignment: CDR1 SGHRS and CDR2 YFSETQ. The CDR3 covers 16 residues. CDR3 nucleotides: TGCGCCAGCAGCTCCTTTCTAGCGGGAGGGAGCAACGAGCAGTACTTC. Translation: CASSSFLAGGSNEQYF.

This clonotype occurred a few times. The V gene is TRBV28, the J gene TRBJ2-1; 13 bases are shared with TRBD2. This CDR3 contains 16 residues. CDR1 is MDHEN, CDR2 SYDVKM, per germline. V was pared by 5 bases and J by 4 bases, with 5 bases of the junction left unmatched. The CDR3 protein is CASSDGGLAGYNEQFF. The CDR3, as DNA: TGTGCCAGCAGTGATGGGGGACTAGCGGGATACAATGAGCAGTTCTTC.

The chain recombines TRBV3-1 with TRBJ2-2; a possible D gene is TRBD2 (5 bases). This CDR3 is 15 amino acids long. V lost 4 bases and J 5 bases, leaving 14 bases between the germline ends. The V gene's germline CDR1 is LGHDT and CDR2 YNNKEL (reference sequence). CDR3 region: CASSLPPGSTGELFF. Written as DNA, the CDR3 is TGTGCCAGCAGCCTCCCTCCGGGGTCAACCGGGGAGCTGTTTTTT.

This clonotype was counted once. The chain employs TRBV29-1 and TRBJ2-4, with D possibly matching TRBD2 (6 bases). Trimming stripped 5 bases from V and 2 bases from J, with 16 bases between. Germline V lookup: CDR1 SQVTM, CDR2 ANQGSEA. The CDR3 consists of 15 residues. CDR3 nucleotides: TGCAGCGTTAGAGGGACGGAGGGACCCAAAAACATTCAGTACTTC. Translated, it gives CSVRGTEGPKNIQYF.

The chain has TRBV12-3 or TRBV12-4 and TRBJ2-7, with D perhaps TRBD2 (6 bases). V was shortened by 7 bases and J by 1 base, with 17 bases between the two germline ends. The CDR3 covers 15 residues. In DNA form, the CDR3 reads TGTGCCAGCACCTGGTCCGGGGGACCTTCCTACGAGCAGTACTTC. Its translation is CASTWSGGPSYEQYF.

Ten or more counts support this clonotype. The gene calls are TRBV29-1 and TRBJ2-7; no definite D call. This CDR3 is 14 amino acids long. Germline V gene data show CDR1 as SQVTM and CDR2 as ANQGSEA. Trimming shortened V by 6 bases and J by 2 bases, and 17 bases separated the two germline ends. CDR3 loop: CSVLSPGPTYEQYF. The CDR3 nucleotides are TGCAGCGTCCTCTCACCCGGACCAACCTACGAGCAGTACTTC.